The rows below give T cell receptor beta chains drawn from one sample of a study of cytomegalovirus exposure and HLA in healthy donors. Here immunoSEQ multiplex PCR was the method, and the copy in TCRdb shows in-frame clones only, minus some. The sample gives around 180,000 clones, approximately 81% of which show up once; approximately 2.4% is in the top ten. Material: PBMCs. These receptors were obtained from a male donor in good health and CMV-seronegative. CDR3s include the opening cysteine and the closing phenylalanine or tryptophan. D genes are given only for firm matches.

CDR3,DNA,J,V,D
CASSLPPTSGQETQYF,TGTGCCAGCAGTTTACCCCCGACTAGTGGCCAAGAGACCCAGTACTTC,TRBJ2-5,TRBV27,-
CASSFSGIEHQPQHF,TGTGCCAGCAGTTTTTCGGGAATAGAACATCAGCCCCAGCATTTT,TRBJ1-5,TRBV6-5,-
CAISMQGGEQYF,TGTGCCATATCGATGCAGGGGGGCGAGCAGTACTTC,TRBJ2-7,TRBV10-3,-
CASSLVLRGNTEAFF,TGTGCCAGCTCCCTAGTACTTCGGGGGAACACTGAAGCTTTCTTT,TRBJ1-1,TRBV27,-
CAGGDSGTDTQYF,TGTGCCGGGGGGGACTCAGGCACAGATACGCAGTATTTT,TRBJ2-3,TRBV30,TRBD2
CASSPRQGRSEQYF,TGTGCCAGCAGTCCACGACAGGGGAGGAGCGAGCAGTACTTC,TRBJ2-7,TRBV28,TRBD1
CASSPGTGWQQETQYF,TGCGCCAGCAGCCCTGGGACAGGGTGGCAACAAGAGACCCAGTACTTC,TRBJ2-5,TRBV5-1,TRBD1
CASSSGRGGPENEQFF,TGTGCCAGCAGCTCAGGGCGGGGAGGGCCTGAAAATGAGCAGTTCTTC,TRBJ2-1,TRBV11-2,TRBD2
CASSQLGHWTDTQYF,TGCGCCAGCAGCCAACTGGGACACTGGACAGATACGCAGTATTTT,TRBJ2-3,TRBV4-1,-
CASEGLAGEVVETQYF,TGTGCCAGCGAGGGACTAGCGGGAGAGGTGGTGGAGACCCAGTACTTC,TRBJ2-5,TRBV2,TRBD2
CSVDPQGYTF,TGCAGCGTTGATCCCCAAGGCTACACCTTC,TRBJ1-2,TRBV29-1,-
CASSSRLAGFYEQYF,TGTGCCAGTAGTAGTCGACTAGCGGGATTCTACGAGCAGTACTTC,TRBJ2-7,TRBV19,TRBD2
CATSTHGSGGLSSYEQYF,TGTGCCACCAGCACACACGGTTCAGGGGGATTATCGTCCTACGAGCAGTACTTC,TRBJ2-7,TRBV15,TRBD1
CASSWTGKTNTGELFF,TGCGCCAGCAGCTGGACAGGAAAAACGAACACCGGGGAGCTGTTTTTT,TRBJ2-2,TRBV5-1,TRBD1
CASSYTWGQPNTEAFF,TGTGCCAGCAGTTACACTTGGGGGCAGCCGAACACTGAAGCTTTCTTT,TRBJ1-1,TRBV6-5,-
CASSLDQNEKLFF,TGCGCCAGCAGCTTGGACCAGAATGAAAAACTGTTTTTT,TRBJ1-4,TRBV5-1,-
CASSILAGGPSTGELFF,TGTGCCAGCAGCATTTTAGCGGGAGGGCCGAGCACCGGGGAGCTGTTTTTT,TRBJ2-2,TRBV11-3,TRBD2
CASSLEGGYGADTQYF,TGCGCCAGCAGCTTAGAGGGAGGATACGGCGCAGATACGCAGTATTTT,TRBJ2-3,TRBV5-1,-
CASTRPTGEDRASTDTQYF,TGCGCCAGCACCAGGCCTACCGGAGAGGACAGGGCTAGCACAGATACGCAGTATTTT,TRBJ2-3,TRBV10-1,TRBD1
CASSMRSGTADTQYF,TGTGCCAGTAGTATGAGAAGCGGGACCGCAGATACGCAGTATTTT,TRBJ2-3,TRBV19,TRBD2